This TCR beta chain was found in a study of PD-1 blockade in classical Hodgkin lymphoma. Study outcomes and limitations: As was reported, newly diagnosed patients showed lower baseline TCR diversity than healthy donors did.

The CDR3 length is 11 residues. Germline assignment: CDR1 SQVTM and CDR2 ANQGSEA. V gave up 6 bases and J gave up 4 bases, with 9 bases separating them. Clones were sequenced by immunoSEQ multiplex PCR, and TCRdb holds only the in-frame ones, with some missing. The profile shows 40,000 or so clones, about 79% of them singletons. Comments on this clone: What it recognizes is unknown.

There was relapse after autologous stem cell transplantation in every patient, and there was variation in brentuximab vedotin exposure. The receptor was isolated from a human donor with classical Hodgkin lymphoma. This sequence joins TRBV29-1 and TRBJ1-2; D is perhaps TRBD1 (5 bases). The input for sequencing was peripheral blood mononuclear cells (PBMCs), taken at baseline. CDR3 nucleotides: TGCAGCGTCCTTCAGGGCTATGGCTACACCTTC. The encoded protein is CSVLQGYGYTF.